This entry lists 18 T cell receptor beta chains sequenced from one sample in a study of neurological immune-mediated disorders. The sample's time point: longitudinal time-point 2. TCRdb reprocessed the 5' RACE reads with MiXCR, giving one entry per CDR3 protein. The table shows over 75,000 distinct CDR3 sequences, with 4.5% to 7.5% occurring only once. The sequencing input was PBMCs. Source of these receptors: an older woman with multiple sclerosis.

This clonotype appeared a few times. The V and J genes are TRBV6-1 and TRBJ2-3; D is ambiguous. Germline values: CDR1 MNHNS, CDR2 SASEGT. Trimming took off 2 bases at V and 4 bases at J, with 10 bases between the two ends. This CDR3 has 14 residues. CDR3 nucleotide sequence: TGTGCCAGCAGTGAAATGCCAGGTCCAGATACGCAGTATTTT. It specifies CASSEMPGPDTQYF.

This clonotype came up a few times. The V gene is TRBV20-1, the J gene TRBJ2-7; D possibly uses TRBD1 or TRBD2 (5 bases each). Germline V gene sequence: CDR1 DFQATT, CDR2 SNEGSKA (reference sequence). Trimming pared 0 bases from V and 2 bases from J, leaving 14 bases between. CDR3 length equals 15 residues. The CDR3 sequence is CSARDPRDLTYEQYF. The CDR3 DNA follows: TGCAGTGCTAGAGATCCCCGGGACCTAACCTACGAGCAGTACTTC.

This clonotype showed up just a few times. The rearrangement uses TRBV6-1 and TRBJ1-1; D is unclear. Germline CDR1 and CDR2: MNHNS and SASEGT. Trimming pared 3 bases from V and 9 bases from J, leaving 14 bases between. The CDR3 contains 13 residues. The CDR3 sequence is CASSEPASRQAFF. The CDR3 coding sequence is TGTGCCAGCAGTGAGCCCGCGAGCAGACAAGCTTTCTTT.

This clonotype was observed at least ten times. The chain joins TRBV5-1 to TRBJ2-5, with 7 bases lining up with TRBD1. CDR3 length equals 18 residues. The germline gives CDR1 SGHRS, CDR2 YFSETQ. The V segment lost 4 bases and the J segment 0 bases; nucleotides outside the gene matches: 15. CDR3 nucleotide sequence: TGCGCCAGCAGCCCGGGGACAGAACCTGCTAACCACCAAGAGACCCAGTACTTC. Protein: CASSPGTEPANHQETQYF.

Ten or more counts support this clonotype. CDR3 bases: TGCAGTGCTAGAGTGGGTGAAGGAGCCTATGGCTACACCTTC. Its translation: CSARVGEGAYGYTF. V and J are TRBV20-1 and TRBJ1-2; D gene uncertain. Germline V gives CDR1 DFQATT, CDR2 SNEGSKA (reference sequence). Deletions cut 1 base from V and 4 bases from J, with 13 bases between. This CDR3 has 14 residues.

This clonotype showed up many times. The chain recombines TRBV5-1 with TRBJ1-2, with D possibly matching TRBD1 (5 bases). This CDR3 comprises 14 residues. The V end lost 4 bases, the J end lost 6 bases, and 16 bases lay between the germline ends. Per the germline V gene, CDR1 is SGHRS and CDR2 is YFSETQ. The CDR3 DNA sequence: TGCGCCAGCAGCCTCGCCGGGGGGAGCGATGGCTACACCTTC. As protein: CASSLAGGSDGYTF.

This clonotype has only a few counts. V is TRBV7-2 and J is TRBJ1-5, with D possibly TRBD1 on 5 matching bases. With 1 base removed from V and 7 bases from J, the gap between germline ends came to 14 bases. CDR1 and CDR2 (germline): SGHTA, FQGNSA. The CDR3 is made up of 15 amino acids. In nucleotides, the CDR3 is TGTGCCAGCAGCTTAGACCCTACAGGATGGCAGCCCCAGCATTTT. This codes for CASSLDPTGWQPQHF.

This clonotype appeared many times. The chain is built from TRBV15 and TRBJ2-3; TRBD2 agrees at 10 bases. CDR3 length equals 14 residues. Trimming took 7 bases from V and 4 from J; bases not matched to a gene: 5. The V gene's germline CDR1 is LNHNV and CDR2 YYDKDF (reference sequence). In nucleotides, the CDR3 is TGTGCCACCATAGCGGGGGGCACCTCAGATACGCAGTATTTT. Its translation: CATIAGGTSDTQYF.

This clonotype was seen at least ten times. The CDR3: CASSPGPTDTQYF. The DNA of the CDR3 is TGTGCCAGCAGCCCGGGCCCAACAGATACGCAGTATTTT. This sequence joins TRBV9 and TRBJ2-3; D not certain. Germline V gene lookup returns CDR1 SGDLS and CDR2 YYNGEE. V lost 4 bases to trimming and J lost 3 bases, with 9 bases between them. This CDR3 is 13 amino acids long.

This clonotype was detected ten times or more. The rearrangement joins TRBV3-1 to TRBJ1-1; possibly TRBD1 for D (6 bases). V dropped 3 bases and J dropped 4 bases, with 15 bases sitting between them. The CDR3 covers 15 residues. Germline values: CDR1 LGHDT, CDR2 YNNKEL (reference sequence). CDR3 DNA sequence: TGTGCCAGCAGCCAGGAACAGGGATGGAGCACTGAAGCTTTCTTT. Translation: CASSQEQGWSTEAFF.

This clonotype was recorded many times. The V and J genes are TRBV18 and TRBJ1-2, with TRBD1 identical over 7 bases. Trimming cost V 2 bases and J 8 bases; bases outside gene matches: 14. This CDR3 has 16 residues. Germline V gene data show CDR1 as KGHSH and CDR2 as LQKENI. The CDR3 sequence is CASSPEGTAPVGGYTF. DNA of the CDR3: TGTGCCAGCTCACCAGAAGGGACAGCGCCTGTTGGGGGCTACACCTTC.

At least ten counts were recorded for this clonotype. This chain joins TRBV5-5 and TRBJ2-2; D gene uncertain. Germline V gene sequence: CDR1 SGHKS, CDR2 YYEKEE (reference sequence). The V and J ends lost 2 bases and 1 base respectively, with 6 bases between them. The CDR3 runs 14 residues. The CDR3 here is CASSFYGNTGELFF. The CDR3 DNA is TGTGCCAGCAGCTTCTACGGGAACACCGGGGAGCTGTTTTTT.

The sample holds many counts of this clonotype. The chain combines TRBV10-2 with TRBJ1-3; tentatively, D is TRBD1 (5 bases). The CDR3 length is 16 residues. Germline V gene sequence: CDR1 WSHSY, CDR2 SAAADI. Trimming took off 9 bases at V and 3 bases at J, with 21 bases between the two ends. The CDR3 reads CASQTVGAGDGNTIYF. In DNA form, the CDR3 reads TGCGCCAGTCAAACGGTAGGGGCTGGCGATGGAAACACCATATATTTT.

The V and J genes are TRBV15 and TRBJ2-5; 9 bases line up with TRBD1. Germline CDR1 reads LNHNV; CDR2 reads YYDKDF (reference sequence). The V gene end was trimmed by 3 bases and the J gene end by 1 base; junction bases not matched to a gene: 0. CDR3 length: 14 residues. DNA of the CDR3: TGTGCCACCAGCAGGGACAGGGGCCAAGAGACCCAGTACTTC. Translating gives CATSRDRGQETQYF.

Ten or more counts support this clonotype. This chain uses TRBV7-9 with TRBJ1-2, with 7 nucleotides matching TRBD1. V gave up 5 bases and J gave up 4 bases; unmatched junction bases: 10. From germline, CDR1 is SEHNR and CDR2 FQNEAQ (reference sequence). The CDR3 covers 15 residues. DNA of the CDR3: TGTGCCAGCAGCCTAAAAGACAGGGCGTTCTATGGCTACACCTTC. It specifies CASSLKDRAFYGYTF.

This clonotype was found many times. The rearrangement uses TRBV9 and TRBJ2-1; tentatively, D is TRBD2 (6 bases). CDR1 is SGDLS and CDR2 is YYNGEE in the germline V gene. V shed 0 bases and J shed 6 bases, with 16 bases lying between them. This CDR3 region has 16 residues. The CDR3 region has the DNA TGTGCCAGCAGCGTAGATTGGGGGGTGGTGGGCAATGAGCAGTTCTTC. It encodes CASSVDWGVVGNEQFF.

This clonotype was seen at least ten times. J is TRBJ1-1 and V is TRBV10-3, with 7 positions matching TRBD1. Unmatched junction bases numbered 7, after V lost 2 bases and J lost 4 bases. There are 15 residues in the CDR3. In germline, CDR1 is ENHRY, CDR2 SYGVKD. The CDR3 region is CAISEGAGGFTEAFF. Here the CDR3 DNA reads TGTGCCATCAGTGAGGGCGCAGGGGGTTTCACTGAAGCTTTCTTT.

This clonotype has a count of ten or more. This chain joins TRBV21-1 and TRBJ2-7. TRBV21-1 has pseudogene status. The CDR3 length is 11 residues. The CDR3 here is CASSKVNEQYF. In nucleotides, the CDR3 is TGTGCCAGCAGCAAAGTAAACGAGCAGTACTTC.